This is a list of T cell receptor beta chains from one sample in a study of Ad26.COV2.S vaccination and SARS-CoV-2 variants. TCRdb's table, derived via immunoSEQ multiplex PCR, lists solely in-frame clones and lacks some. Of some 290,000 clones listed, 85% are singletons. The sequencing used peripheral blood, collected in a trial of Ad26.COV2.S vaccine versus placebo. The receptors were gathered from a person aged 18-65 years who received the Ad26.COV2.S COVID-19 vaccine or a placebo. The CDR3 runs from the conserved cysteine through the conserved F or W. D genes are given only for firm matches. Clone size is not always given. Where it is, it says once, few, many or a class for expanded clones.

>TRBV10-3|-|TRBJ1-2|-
CATSDYGYTF
TGTGCCACTTCGGACTATGGCTACACCTTC
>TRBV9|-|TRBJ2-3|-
CASSVVGGWDTQYF
TGTGCCAGCAGCGTAGTCGGCGGGTGGGATACGCAGTATTTT
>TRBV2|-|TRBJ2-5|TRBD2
CASSPTSGGGPWSKETQYF
TGTGCCAGCAGTCCAACTAGCGGGGGGGGCCCGTGGTCCAAAGAGACCCAGTACTTC
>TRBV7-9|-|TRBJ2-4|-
CASSLESQGGIQYF
TGTGCCAGCAGCTTAGAGTCCCAAGGGGGCATTCAGTACTTC
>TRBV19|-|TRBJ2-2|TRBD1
CASSRDRVGTGELFF
TGTGCCAGTAGTAGGGACAGGGTAGGCACCGGGGAGCTGTTTTTT
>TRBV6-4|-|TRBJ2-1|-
CASSDSSLGEEQFF
TGTGCCAGCAGTGACTCGAGTCTGGGAGAGGAGCAGTTCTTC
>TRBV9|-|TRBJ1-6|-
CASSVEDTYNSPLHF
TGTGCCAGCAGCGTAGAGGACACCTATAATTCACCCCTCCACTTT
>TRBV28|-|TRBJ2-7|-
CASSFSGSSYEQYF
TGTGCCAGCAGTTTCTCGGGAAGCTCCTACGAGCAGTACTTC
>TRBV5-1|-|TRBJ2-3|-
CASTISDGSTDTQYF
TGCGCCAGCACGATATCGGACGGCAGCACAGATACGCAGTATTTT
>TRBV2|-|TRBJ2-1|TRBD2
CASSKGLAVPYNEQFF
TGTGCCAGCAGTAAAGGACTAGCGGTACCCTACAATGAGCAGTTCTTC
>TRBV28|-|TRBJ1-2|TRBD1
CASSPGQGHVEGYTF
TGTGCCAGCAGTCCAGGACAGGGCCACGTGGAGGGCTACACCTTC
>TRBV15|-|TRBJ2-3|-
CATQRQRSTDTQYF
TGTGCCACCCAACGGCAGAGAAGCACAGATACGCAGTATTTT
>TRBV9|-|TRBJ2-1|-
CASSEGLGGFSSYNEQFF
TGTGCCAGCAGCGAGGGACTAGGGGGCTTCAGCTCCTACAATGAGCAGTTCTTC
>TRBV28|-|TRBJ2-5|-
CASTGGQETQYF
TGTGCCAGCACAGGAGGACAAGAGACCCAGTACTTC
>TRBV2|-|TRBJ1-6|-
CASSEQGRRAGSPLHF
TGTGCCAGCAGTGAACAGGGGAGGAGGGCCGGTTCACCCCTCCACTTT
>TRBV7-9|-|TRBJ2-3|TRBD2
CASSYTSGVADTQYF
TGTGCCAGCAGCTACACTAGCGGAGTGGCAGATACGCAGTATTTT
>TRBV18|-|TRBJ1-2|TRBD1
CASSPDRGNYGYTF
TGTGCCAGCTCGCCTGACAGGGGGAACTATGGCTACACCTTC
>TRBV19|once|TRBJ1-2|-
CASRSEQGHGYTF
TGTGCCAGTAGAAGCGAACAGGGCCATGGCTACACCTTC
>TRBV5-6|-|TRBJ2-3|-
CASTSSVLALWDTQYF
TGTGCCAGCACCTCTTCGGTATTAGCATTGTGGGATACGCAGTATTTT
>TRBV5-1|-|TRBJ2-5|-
CASSLAPGHQETQYF
TGCGCCAGCAGCTTGGCTCCGGGACACCAAGAGACCCAGTACTTC
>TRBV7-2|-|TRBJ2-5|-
CASSGGFQETQYF
TGTGCCAGCTCAGGAGGATTCCAAGAGACCCAGTACTTC
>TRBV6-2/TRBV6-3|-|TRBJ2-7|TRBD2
CASSRGAYEQYF
TGTGCCAGCAGCCGGGGGGCCTACGAGCAGTACTTC
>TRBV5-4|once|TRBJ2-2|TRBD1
CASSKGPGQGNTGELFF
TGTGCCAGCAGCAAAGGTCCGGGACAGGGGAACACCGGGGAGCTGTTTTTT
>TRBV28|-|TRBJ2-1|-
CASSLGGVRSEQFF
TGTGCCAGCAGTTTAGGAGGGGTTAGATCTGAGCAGTTCTTC
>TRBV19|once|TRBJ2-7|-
CASGPLAAEQYF
TGTGCCAGTGGCCCACTAGCAGCCGAGCAGTACTTC
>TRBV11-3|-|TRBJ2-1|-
CASSLDPVGTPYNEQFF
TGTGCCAGCAGCTTAGATCCAGTGGGGACCCCGTACAATGAGCAGTTCTTC
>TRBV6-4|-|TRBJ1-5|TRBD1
CASSAGQGAAQPQHF
TGTGCCAGCAGTGCGGGACAGGGGGCAGCGCAGCCCCAGCATTTT
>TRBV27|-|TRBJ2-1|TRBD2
CASSPLAGGLDNEQFF
TGTGCCAGCAGTCCCCTGGCGGGGGGTCTCGACAATGAGCAGTTCTTC
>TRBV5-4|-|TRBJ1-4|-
CASSLVGHATNEKLFF
TGTGCCAGCAGCTTGGTCGGCCATGCAACTAATGAAAAACTGTTTTTT
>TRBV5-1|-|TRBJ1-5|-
CASSLGGGSNQPQHF
TGCGCCAGCAGCTTGGGAGGAGGAAGCAATCAGCCCCAGCATTTT
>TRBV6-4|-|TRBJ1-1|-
CASSDSERDKKGTEAFF
TGTGCCAGCAGTGACTCGGAACGGGACAAGAAGGGTACTGAAGCTTTCTTT
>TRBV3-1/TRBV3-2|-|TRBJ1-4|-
CASRTRGTNEKLFF
TGTGCCAGCCGCACGCGGGGGACTAATGAAAAACTGTTTTTT
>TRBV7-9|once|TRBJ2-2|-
CASSGTGELFF
TGTGCCAGCAGCGGAACCGGGGAGCTGTTTTTT
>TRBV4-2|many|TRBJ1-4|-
CASSHDRLGVNEKLFF
TGTGCCAGCAGCCACGATCGGCTGGGCGTTAATGAAAAACTGTTTTTT
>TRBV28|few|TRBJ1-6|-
CASSLRAGPAINSPLHF
TGTGCCAGCAGTTTAAGGGCGGGGCCAGCCATTAATTCACCCCTCCACTTT
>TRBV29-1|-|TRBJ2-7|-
CSASSPRGAGAYEQYF
TGCAGCGCCTCCTCTCCCCGAGGGGCCGGCGCCTACGAGCAGTACTTC
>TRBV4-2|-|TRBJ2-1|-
CASSQDAQGYNEQFF
TGTGCCAGCAGCCAAGATGCACAGGGATACAATGAGCAGTTCTTC